This T cell receptor beta chain emerged from a study of blood T cell repertoires in COVID-19. Study summary: From the United States, Italy and Spain came samples of acute and convalescent COVID-19. Sources were T cells, B-cell-depleted T cells, or PBMCs; the material itself was cDNA or gDNA.

Assay: immunoSEQ multiplex PCR; the TCRdb copy retains only in-frame clones and omits some. The sample lists 200,000 or so clones, 85% to 90% occurring once. The CDR3 is made up of 13 amino acids. The ends were cut back, 4 bases at V and 4 bases at J, with 11 bases in the middle. Germline V lookup: CDR1 SGHVS, CDR2 FQNEAQ. The V call is TRBV7-8, the J call TRBJ2-7; D is possibly TRBD1 (6 bases). The sample taken for sequencing was peripheral blood. The sequence was collected from a man at least 80 years old with acute or convalescent COVID-19. The CDR3 coding sequence is TGTGCCAGCAGCTCCGACAGGCAGTACGAGCAGTACGTC. It is translated as CASSSDRQYEQYV.